The source of this T cell receptor beta chain is a study of CD4+ T cells in melanoma. Germline V gene sequence: CDR1 SGHTA, CDR2 FQGTGA. There are 13 residues in the CDR3. With 3 bases removed from V and 1 base from J, the gap between germline ends came to 6 bases. Data came from immunoSEQ multiplex PCR; TCRdb stores just in-frame clones and leaves some out. The table shows approximately 20,000 clones, with around 78% occurring only once. This clone was recorded once. The receptor was isolated from a human donor with melanoma. The chain joins TRBV7-3 to TRBJ2-5, with D tentatively TRBD2 (6 bases). This CDR3 reads CASSFGGQETQYF. The CDR3 DNA is TGTGCCAGCAGCTTCGGGGGCCAAGAGACCCAGTACTTC.